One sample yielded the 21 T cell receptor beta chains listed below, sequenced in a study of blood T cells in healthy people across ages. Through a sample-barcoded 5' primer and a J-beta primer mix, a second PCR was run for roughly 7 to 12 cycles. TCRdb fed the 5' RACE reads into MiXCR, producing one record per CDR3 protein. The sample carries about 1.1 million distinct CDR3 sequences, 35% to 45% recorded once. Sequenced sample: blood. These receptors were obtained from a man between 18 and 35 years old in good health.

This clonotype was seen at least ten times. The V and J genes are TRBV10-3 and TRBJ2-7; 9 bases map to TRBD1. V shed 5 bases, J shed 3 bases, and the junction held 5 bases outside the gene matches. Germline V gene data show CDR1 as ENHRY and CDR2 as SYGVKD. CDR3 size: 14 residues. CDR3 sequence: CAISTGTGFYEQYF. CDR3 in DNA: TGTGCCATCAGTACCGGGACAGGGTTCTACGAGCAGTACTTC.

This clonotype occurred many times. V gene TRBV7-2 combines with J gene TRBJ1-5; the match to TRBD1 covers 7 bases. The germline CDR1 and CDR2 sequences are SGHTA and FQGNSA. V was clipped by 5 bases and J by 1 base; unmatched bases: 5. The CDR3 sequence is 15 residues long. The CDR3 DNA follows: TGTGCCAGCAGCGCAAGACAGGGAAGCAATCAGCCCCAGCATTTT. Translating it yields CASSARQGSNQPQHF.

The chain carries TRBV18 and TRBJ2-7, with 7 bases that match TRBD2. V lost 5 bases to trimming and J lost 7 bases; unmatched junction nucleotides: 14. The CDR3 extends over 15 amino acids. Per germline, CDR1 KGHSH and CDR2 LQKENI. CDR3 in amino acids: CASSSRDGTNNEQYF. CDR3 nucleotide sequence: TGTGCCAGCTCATCCCGGGACGGGACTAACAATGAGCAGTACTTC.

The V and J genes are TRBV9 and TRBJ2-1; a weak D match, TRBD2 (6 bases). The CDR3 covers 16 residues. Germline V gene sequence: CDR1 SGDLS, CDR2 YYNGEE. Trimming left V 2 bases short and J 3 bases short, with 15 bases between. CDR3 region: CASSVRGLQGYNEQFF. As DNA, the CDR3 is TGTGCCAGCAGCGTCCGGGGACTCCAGGGCTACAATGAGCAGTTCTTC.

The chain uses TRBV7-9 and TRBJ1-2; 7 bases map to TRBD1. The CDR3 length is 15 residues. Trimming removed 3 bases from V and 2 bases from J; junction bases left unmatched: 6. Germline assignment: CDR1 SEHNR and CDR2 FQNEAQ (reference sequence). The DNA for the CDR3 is TGTGCCAGCAGCTTCGACGCGGGACAGAACTATGGCTACACCTTC. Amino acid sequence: CASSFDAGQNYGYTF.

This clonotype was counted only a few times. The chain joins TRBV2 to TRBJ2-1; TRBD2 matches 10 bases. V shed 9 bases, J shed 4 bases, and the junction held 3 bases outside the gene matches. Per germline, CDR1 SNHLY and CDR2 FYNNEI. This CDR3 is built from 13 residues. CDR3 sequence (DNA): TGTGCCAGATCTAGCGGGGGTTACAATGAGCAGTTCTTC. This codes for CARSSGGYNEQFF.

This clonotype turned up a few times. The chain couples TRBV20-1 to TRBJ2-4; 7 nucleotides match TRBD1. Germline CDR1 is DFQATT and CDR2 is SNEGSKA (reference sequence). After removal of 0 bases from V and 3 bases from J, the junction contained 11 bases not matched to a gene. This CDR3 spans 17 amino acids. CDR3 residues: CSARDEPQGVVKNIQYF. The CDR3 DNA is TGCAGTGCTAGAGATGAACCCCAGGGGGTGGTCAAAAACATTCAGTACTTC.

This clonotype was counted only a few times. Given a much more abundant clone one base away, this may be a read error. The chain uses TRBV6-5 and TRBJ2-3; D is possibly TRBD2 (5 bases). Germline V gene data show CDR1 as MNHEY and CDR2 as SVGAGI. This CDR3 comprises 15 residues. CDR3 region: CASIYGRTSTDTQYF. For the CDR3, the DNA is TGTGCCAGCATTTACGGACGGACTAGCACAGATACGCAGTATTTT.

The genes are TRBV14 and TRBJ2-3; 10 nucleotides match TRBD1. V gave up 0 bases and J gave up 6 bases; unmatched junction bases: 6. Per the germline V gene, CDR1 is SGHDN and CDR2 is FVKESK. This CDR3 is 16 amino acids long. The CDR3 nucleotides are TGTGCCAGCAGCCAAGATTTCGGACAGGGGGATGATACGCAGTATTTT. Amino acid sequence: CASSQDFGQGDDTQYF.

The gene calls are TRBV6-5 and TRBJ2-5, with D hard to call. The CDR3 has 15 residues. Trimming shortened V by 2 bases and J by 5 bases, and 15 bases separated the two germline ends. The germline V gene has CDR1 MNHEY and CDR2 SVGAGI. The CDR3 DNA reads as TGTGCCAGCAGTTACGCCTATGGGCCTCGGGAGACCCAGTACTTC. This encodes CASSYAYGPRETQYF.

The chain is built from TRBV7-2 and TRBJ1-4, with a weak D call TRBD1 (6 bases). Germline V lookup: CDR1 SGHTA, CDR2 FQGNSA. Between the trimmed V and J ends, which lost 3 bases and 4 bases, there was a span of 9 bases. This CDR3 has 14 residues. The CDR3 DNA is TGTGCCAGCAGCTTGGACAGATATAATGAAAAACTGTTTTTT. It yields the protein CASSLDRYNEKLFF.

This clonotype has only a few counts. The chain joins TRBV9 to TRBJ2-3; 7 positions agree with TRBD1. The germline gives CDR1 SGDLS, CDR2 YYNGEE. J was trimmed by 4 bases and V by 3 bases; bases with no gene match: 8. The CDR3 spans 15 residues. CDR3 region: CASSARQGWSDTQYF. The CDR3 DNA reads TGTGCCAGCAGCGCTCGACAGGGTTGGTCAGATACGCAGTATTTT.

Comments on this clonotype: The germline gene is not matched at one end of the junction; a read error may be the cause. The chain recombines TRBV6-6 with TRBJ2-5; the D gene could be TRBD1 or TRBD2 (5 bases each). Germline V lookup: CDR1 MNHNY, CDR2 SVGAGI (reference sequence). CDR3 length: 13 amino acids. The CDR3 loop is CANSYGTDETQYF. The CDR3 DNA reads TGTGCCAACAGTTACGGGACGGACGAGACCCAGTACTTC.

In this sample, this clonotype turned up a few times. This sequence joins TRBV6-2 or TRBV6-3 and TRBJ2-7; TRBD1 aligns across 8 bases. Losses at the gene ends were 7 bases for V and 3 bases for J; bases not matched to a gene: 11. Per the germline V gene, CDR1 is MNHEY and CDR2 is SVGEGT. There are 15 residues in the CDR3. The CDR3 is CASTPIPGQDYEQYF. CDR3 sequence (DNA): TGTGCCAGCACTCCCATCCCGGGACAGGACTACGAGCAGTACTTC.

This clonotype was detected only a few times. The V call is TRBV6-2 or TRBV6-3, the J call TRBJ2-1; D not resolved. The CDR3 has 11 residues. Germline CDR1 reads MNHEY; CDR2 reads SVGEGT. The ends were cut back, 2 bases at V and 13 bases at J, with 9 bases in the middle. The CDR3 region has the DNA TGTGCCAGCAGTTACGGGAAGACTCAGTTCTTC. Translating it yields CASSYGKTQFF.

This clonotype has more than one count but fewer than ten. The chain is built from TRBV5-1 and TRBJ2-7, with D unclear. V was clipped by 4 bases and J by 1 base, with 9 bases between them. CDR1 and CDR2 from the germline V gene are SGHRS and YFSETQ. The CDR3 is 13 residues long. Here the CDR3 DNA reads TGCGCCAGCAGCGCCGACTGGTCCTACGAGCAGTACTTC. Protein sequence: CASSADWSYEQYF.

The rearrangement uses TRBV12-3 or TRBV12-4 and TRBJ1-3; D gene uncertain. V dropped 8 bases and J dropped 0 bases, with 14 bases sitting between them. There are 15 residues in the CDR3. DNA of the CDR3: TGTGCCAGCGGAGGCGGTTCAGGCTCTGGAAACACCATATATTTT. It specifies CASGGGSGSGNTIYF.

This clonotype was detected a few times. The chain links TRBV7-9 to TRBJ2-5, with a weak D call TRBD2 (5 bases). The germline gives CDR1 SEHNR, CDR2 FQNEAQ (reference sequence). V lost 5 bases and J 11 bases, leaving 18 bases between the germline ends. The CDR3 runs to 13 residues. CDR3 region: CASSLPGVWEQYF. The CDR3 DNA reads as TGTGCCAGCAGCCTCCCCGGTGTTTGGGAGCAGTACTTC.

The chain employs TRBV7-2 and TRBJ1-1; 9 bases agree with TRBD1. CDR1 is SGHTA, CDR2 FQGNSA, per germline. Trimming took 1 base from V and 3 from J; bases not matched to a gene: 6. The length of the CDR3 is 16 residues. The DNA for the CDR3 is TGTGCCAGCAGCTTAGTGACAGGGGGTATCGACACTGAAGCTTTCTTT. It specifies CASSLVTGGIDTEAFF.

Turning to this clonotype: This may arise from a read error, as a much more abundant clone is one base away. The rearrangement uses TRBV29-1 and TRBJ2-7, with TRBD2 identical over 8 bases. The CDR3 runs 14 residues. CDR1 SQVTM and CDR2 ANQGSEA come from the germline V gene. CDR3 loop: CNVEEGTSSYEQYF. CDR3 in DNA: TGCAACGTTGAAGAGGGGACTAGCTCCTACGAGCAGTACTTC.

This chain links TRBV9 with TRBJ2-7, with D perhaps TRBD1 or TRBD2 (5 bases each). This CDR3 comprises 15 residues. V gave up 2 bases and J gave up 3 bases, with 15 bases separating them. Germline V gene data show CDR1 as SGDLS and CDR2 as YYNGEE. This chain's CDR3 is CASSVGAAANYEQYF. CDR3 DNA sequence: TGTGCCAGCAGCGTCGGGGCAGCCGCGAACTACGAGCAGTACTTC.